Each of the 17 T cell receptor beta chains below was sequenced from the same sample in a study of control samples from healthy donors and cancer patients (dated by TCRdb to 2018 to 2020). Library preparation used the immunoSEQ multiplex PCR assay. Sourced from immuneACCESS, this table was stored by TCRdb with only in-frame sequences that have V and J called. A share of the clones is absent; for the studies checked, an unresolved V gene accounts for under half, and the remainder has no known explanation. In this sample the table shows approximately 100,000 clones, roughly 86% of which occur a single time. The ten largest clones represent about 2% of the sample. The sample taken for sequencing was blood. The receptors were gathered from a man aged 60 to 75 in good health.

The chain employs TRBV10-1 and TRBJ1-2; 7 nucleotides align to TRBD1. The CDR3 length is 15 residues. Germline V gives CDR1 WNHNN, CDR2 SYGVQD (reference sequence). Germline trimming cut 3 bases from V and 4 bases from J; bases unmatched to any gene: 8. The CDR3 DNA is TGCGCCAGCAGTGATTACAGGGGCGACTTCTATGGCTACACCTTC. This translates into CASSDYRGDFYGYTF.

The chain links TRBV9 to TRBJ2-1, with TRBD2 matching over 11 bases. The CDR3 extends over 15 amino acids. Germline V gene sequence: CDR1 SGDLS, CDR2 YYNGEE. J gave up 4 bases and V 5 bases, and 5 bases lay outside the gene matches. The CDR3 spells CASSATSGAYNEQFF. Here the CDR3 DNA reads TGTGCCAGCAGTGCGACTAGCGGGGCTTACAATGAGCAGTTCTTC.

The chain carries TRBV11-3 and TRBJ2-2; TRBD1 matches at 8 bases. V trimming: 4 bases; J trimming: 6 bases; junction bases outside the gene matches: 4. CDR1 is SGHNT and CDR2 is YENEEA in the germline V gene. This CDR3 region has 14 residues. CDR3 DNA: TGTGCCAGCAGCTACGCCAGGGGGCCCGGGGAGCTGTTTTTT. As protein: CASSYARGPGELFF.

The V gene is TRBV7-9, the J gene TRBJ1-6, with a possible D match to TRBD1 (5 bases). V was clipped by 4 bases and J by 6 bases, with 19 bases between them. Germline V gene lookup returns CDR1 SEHNR and CDR2 FQNEAQ (reference sequence). This CDR3 region has 17 residues. The CDR3 protein is CASSWGNGPTVNSPLHF. CDR3 coding DNA: TGTGCCAGCAGCTGGGGGAACGGGCCAACTGTTAATTCACCCCTCCACTTT. Full variable domain (missing parts from reference TRBV7-9 and TRBJ1-6): DTGVSQNPRHKITKRGQNVTFRCDPISEHNRLYWYRQTLGQGPEFLTYFQNEAQLEKSRLLSDRFSAERPKGSFSTLEIQRTEQGDSAMYLCASSWGNGPTVNSPLHFGNGTRLTVT.

In this sample, this clone turned up many times. The rearrangement joins TRBV4-2 to TRBJ1-2; a weak D match, TRBD1 (5 bases). This CDR3 region has 16 residues. Germline CDR1 reads LGHNA; CDR2 reads YNFKEQ. Trimming removed 1 base from V and 7 bases from J, with 19 bases in between. The CDR3 bases are TGTGCCAGCAGCCAAGGCTGGGCCGGGACCGGGCTTGGCTACACCTTC. As protein: CASSQGWAGTGLGYTF.

This chain links TRBV7-2 with TRBJ2-3; 8 bases agree with TRBD1. V dropped 4 bases and J dropped 0; count of bases not matched to a gene: 3. Germline V gene lookup returns CDR1 SGHTA and CDR2 FQGNSA. The CDR3 sequence is 15 residues long. The CDR3 sequence: CASSSWDRSTDTQYF. CDR3 sequence (DNA): TGTGCCAGCAGCTCCTGGGACAGGAGCACAGATACGCAGTATTTT. Full variable domain (outside the CDR3, taken from reference TRBV7-2 and TRBJ2-3): GAGVSQSPSNKVTEKGKDVELRCDPISGHTALYWYRQSLGQGLEFLIYFQGNSAPDKSGLPSDRFSAERTGGSVSTLTIQRTQQEDSAVYLCASSSWDRSTDTQYFGPGTRLTVL.

This rearrangement joins TRBV28 to TRBJ2-7; D possibly corresponds to TRBD1 (6 bases). Germline CDR1 is MDHEN and CDR2 is SYDVKM. Trimming removed 6 bases at V and 5 bases at J, with 14 bases between. The CDR3 consists of 13 residues. The CDR3 loop reads CASRQGFGNEQYF. In nucleotides, the CDR3 is TGTGCCAGCAGACAGGGTTTTGGGAACGAGCAGTACTTC.

The chain has TRBV21-1 and TRBJ2-7; the tabulated D call, TRBD1, remains unverified against the DNA. TRBV21-1 is described as a pseudogene. The CDR3 covers 12 residues. The CDR3 reads CASSKDTYEQYF. For the CDR3, the DNA is TGTGCCAGCAGCAAAGATACATACGAGCAGTACTTC.

This chain connects TRBV6-1 to TRBJ1-6, with D tentatively TRBD1 (6 bases). Trimming removed 3 bases from V and 8 bases from J, with 17 bases in between. CDR1 MNHNS and CDR2 SASEGT come from the germline V gene. The CDR3 is 16 residues long. DNA for the CDR3: TGTGCCAGCAGTGATACGTACAGGGTTCGGGATTCACCCCTCCACTTT. Its protein product is CASSDTYRVRDSPLHF.

V gene TRBV7-9 combines with J gene TRBJ2-5; perhaps TRBD1 as D (6 bases). Deletions cut 3 bases from V and 1 base from J, with 15 bases between. CDR1 SEHNR and CDR2 FQNEAQ come from the germline V gene (reference sequence). The CDR3 covers 16 residues. The CDR3 here is CASSFWDTEPQETQYF. CDR3 sequence (DNA): TGTGCCAGCAGCTTCTGGGACACCGAGCCCCAAGAGACCCAGTACTTC.

The genes are TRBV7-8 and TRBJ2-7; D not resolved. The germline V gene encodes CDR1 SGHVS and CDR2 FQNEAQ. The V gene lost 5 bases and the J gene lost 3 bases, with 14 bases spanning the gap. This CDR3 is 14 amino acids long. CDR3 in amino acids: CASSPTARNYEQYF. CDR3 DNA: TGTGCCAGCAGCCCCACGGCTAGGAACTACGAGCAGTACTTC.

V gene TRBV5-1 combines with J gene TRBJ2-3; possible D gene TRBD1, 5 bases. The CDR3 runs to 14 residues. Germline V gene sequence: CDR1 SGHRS, CDR2 YFSETQ. V lost 1 base to trimming and J lost 3 bases, with 9 bases between them. The CDR3 DNA reads TGCGCCAGCAGCTTGCAGGGTTATACAGATACGCAGTATTTT. Protein sequence: CASSLQGYTDTQYF.

The V gene is TRBV14, the J gene TRBJ1-3, with D tentatively TRBD1 (5 bases). With 5 bases removed from V and 0 bases from J, the gap between germline ends came to 11 bases. The CDR3 is 15 residues long. Per germline, CDR1 SGHDN and CDR2 FVKESK. CDR3 sequence (DNA): TGTGCCAGCAGCACCCGGACATACTCTGGAAACACCATATATTTT. Encoded protein: CASSTRTYSGNTIYF.

The CDR3 is CASSYDSSYNEQFF. The CDR3 DNA is TGTGCCAGCAGTTACGACAGCTCCTACAATGAGCAGTTCTTC. The chain is built from TRBV6-6 and TRBJ2-1; tentative D call: TRBD1 (5 bases). The CDR3 spans 14 residues. Trimming removed 2 bases from V and 0 bases from J, with 5 bases in between. Germline V gives CDR1 MNHNY, CDR2 SVGAGI (reference sequence).

DNA for the CDR3: TGTGCCAGCAGCCCGGGACTAGCGGGGCTGAACGAGCAGTACTTC. It encodes CASSPGLAGLNEQYF. The chain uses TRBV4-2 and TRBJ2-7; 13 nucleotides match TRBD2. The CDR3 has 15 residues. Germline CDR1 LGHNA, CDR2 YNFKEQ. Trimming took 4 bases from V and 5 from J; bases not matched to a gene: 5.

Details on this clone: This same CDR3 is encoded by further DNA sequences in the sample. This chain uses TRBV28 with TRBJ1-1; 8 bases align to TRBD1. Germline loops: CDR1 MDHEN, CDR2 SYDVKM. V lost 3 bases, J lost 7 bases, and 10 bases stayed unmatched. There are 15 residues in the CDR3. The CDR3 bases are TGTGCCAGCAGTTTCATACAGGGGGAGGGGGGTGAAGCTTTCTTT. The encoded protein is CASSFIQGEGGEAFF.

The rearrangement uses TRBV9 and TRBJ2-1, with TRBD2 matching 8 bases. Looked up from germline, CDR1 is SGDLS and CDR2 is YYNGEE. V trimming: 3 bases; J trimming: 5 bases; junction bases outside the gene matches: 10. The CDR3 has 16 amino acids. CDR3 DNA: TGTGCCAGCAGCGCCCATAGCGGGGAGCCCAACAATGAGCAGTTCTTC. Protein product: CASSAHSGEPNNEQFF.